The T cell receptor beta chain under discussion was sequenced for a study of response to subunit inactivated influenza vaccine. MiXCR, run by TCRdb on the RT-PCR reads, gives a single entry per CDR3 protein. Of about 240,000 distinct CDR3 sequences listed, 10% to 15% are singletons. The CDR3 covers 12 residues. Germline V gives CDR1 SGHDT, CDR2 YYEEEE. Trimming at V came to 5 bases and at J to 5 bases, leaving 0 bases not matched to a gene. The sequence was collected from a man aged 50-60 years who received an inactivated influenza vaccine. The rearrangement links TRBV5-6 to TRBJ2-2, with 7 bases aligning to TRBD1. The input for sequencing was non-naive T cells sorted from PBMCs, taken roughly 15 days before vaccination. The CDR3 region is CASRQGTGELFF. The CDR3 region has the DNA TGTGCCAGCAGACAGGGGACCGGGGAGCTGTTTTTT.